Reported below is one T cell receptor beta chain. As yet, its antigen is unknown. These data are taken from a study of cytomegalovirus exposure and HLA in healthy donors. Germline trimming cut 0 bases from V and 2 bases from J; bases unmatched to any gene: 5. The CDR3 is 16 amino acids. Per the germline V gene, CDR1 is SGDLS and CDR2 is YYNGEE. This PCR relied on a set of 60 Vbeta primers and 13 Jbeta primers. Sequencing was performed with immunoSEQ multiplex PCR; in TCRdb, only in-frame clones are kept and a portion is missing. The table shows some 57,000 clones, with roughly 90% occurring only once. The study's findings and limits: Cytomegalovirus-associated status was assigned to about 150 TCR beta chains.

The TCR comes from a man aged 25-45 years in good health and CMV-seropositive. The material sequenced was PBMCs. The chain links TRBV9 to TRBJ2-5; 9 positions match TRBD2. The CDR3 reads CASSVGLAGLQETQYF. The DNA for the CDR3 is TGTGCCAGCAGCGTAGGCCTAGCGGGACTTCAAGAGACCCAGTACTTC.